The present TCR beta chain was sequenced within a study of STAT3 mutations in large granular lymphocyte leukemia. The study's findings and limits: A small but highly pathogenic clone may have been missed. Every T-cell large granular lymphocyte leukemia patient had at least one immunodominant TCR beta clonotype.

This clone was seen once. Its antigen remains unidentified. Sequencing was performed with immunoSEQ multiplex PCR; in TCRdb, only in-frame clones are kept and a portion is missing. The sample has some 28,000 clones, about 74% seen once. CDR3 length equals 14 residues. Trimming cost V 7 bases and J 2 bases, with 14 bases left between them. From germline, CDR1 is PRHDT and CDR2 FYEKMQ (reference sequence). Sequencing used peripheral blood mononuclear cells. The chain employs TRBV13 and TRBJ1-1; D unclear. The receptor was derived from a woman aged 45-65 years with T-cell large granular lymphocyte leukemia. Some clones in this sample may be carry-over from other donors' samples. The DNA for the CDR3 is TGTGCCAGCAAAGCTAAGGGAGGAAACACTGAAGCTTTCTTT. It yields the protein CASKAKGGNTEAFF.